This TCR beta chain was identified during a study of T-cell memory formation after mild COVID-19. This CDR3 is built from 14 residues. The V segment lost 5 bases and the J segment 5 bases; nucleotides outside the gene matches: 7. TCRdb reprocessed the 5' RACE reads with MiXCR, giving one entry per CDR3 protein. This sample has about 210,000 distinct CDR3 sequences, with around 25% found just once. The sample comprised PBMCs or a T cell subset sorted from them (not recorded which). The origin of this receptor is an adult woman who had mild COVID-19 (a few samples of this study predate the infection). Cell type and time point are not known. The J gene is TRBJ1-1, the V gene TRBV12-3 or TRBV12-4, with 8 bases that match TRBD1. CDR3 protein: CASSPRQGRTEAFF. In nucleotides, the CDR3 is TGTGCCAGCAGTCCCCGACAGGGGAGGACTGAAGCTTTCTTT.